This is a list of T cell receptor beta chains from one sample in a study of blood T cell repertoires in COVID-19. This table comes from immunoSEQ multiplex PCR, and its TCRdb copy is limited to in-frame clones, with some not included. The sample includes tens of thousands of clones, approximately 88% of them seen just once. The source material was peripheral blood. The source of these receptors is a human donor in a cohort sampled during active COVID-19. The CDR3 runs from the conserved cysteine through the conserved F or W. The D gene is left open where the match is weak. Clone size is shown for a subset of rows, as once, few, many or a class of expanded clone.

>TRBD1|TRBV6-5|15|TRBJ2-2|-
CASTRQGSNTGELFF
TGTGCCAGCACCAGACAGGGGTCGAACACCGGGGAGCTGTTTTTT
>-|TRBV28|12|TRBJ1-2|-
CASSRQSYGYTF
TGTGCCAGCAGCCGACAGAGCTATGGCTACACCTTC
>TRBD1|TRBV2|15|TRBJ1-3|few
CASRTGIFSGNTIYF
TGTGCCAGTAGGACAGGGATATTCTCTGGAAACACCATATATTTT
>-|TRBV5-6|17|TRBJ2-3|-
CASSHVAAESATDTQYF
TGTGCCAGCAGCCATGTTGCGGCAGAATCGGCCACAGATACGCAGTATTTT
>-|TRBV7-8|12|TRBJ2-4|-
CATRGPENIQYF
TGTGCCACTCGGGGTCCGGAAAACATTCAGTACTTC
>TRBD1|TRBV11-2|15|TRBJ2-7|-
CASSSPRDRPYEQYF
TGTGCCAGCAGCTCCCCCCGGGACAGGCCCTACGAGCAGTACTTC
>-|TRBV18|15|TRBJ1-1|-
CASSPGYRGDTEAFF
TGTGCCAGCTCACCAGGGTATCGGGGGGACACTGAAGCTTTCTTT
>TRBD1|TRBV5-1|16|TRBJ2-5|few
CASSLGQGAIGETQYF
TGCGCCAGCAGCTTGGGACAGGGGGCGATCGGGGAGACCCAGTACTTC
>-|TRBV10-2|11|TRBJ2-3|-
CASTSTDTQYF
TGCGCCAGCACTAGCACAGATACGCAGTATTTT
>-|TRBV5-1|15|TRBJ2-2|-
CASSAQKGSNGELFF
TGCGCCAGCAGCGCTCAAAAAGGGAGTAACGGGGAGCTGTTTTTT
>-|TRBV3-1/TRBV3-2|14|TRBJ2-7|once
CASSQRDSVYEQYF
TGTGCCAGCAGCCAACGGGACTCCGTCTACGAGCAGTACTTC
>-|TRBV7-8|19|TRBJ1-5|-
CASSSLSVWGVGGNQPQHF
TGTGCCAGCAGCTCCCTGAGTGTGTGGGGGGTTGGGGGCAATCAGCCCCAGCATTTT
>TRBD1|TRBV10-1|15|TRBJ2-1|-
CASRRDRAGYNEQFF
TGCGCCAGCAGACGGGACAGGGCGGGCTACAATGAGCAGTTCTTC
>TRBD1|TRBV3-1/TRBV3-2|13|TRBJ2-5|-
CASSRTGVRTQYF
TGTGCCAGCAGCCGAACAGGGGTCCGGACCCAGTACTTC
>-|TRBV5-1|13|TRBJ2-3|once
CASSPGGTDTQYF
TGCGCCAGCAGCCCCGGGGGCACAGATACGCAGTATTTT
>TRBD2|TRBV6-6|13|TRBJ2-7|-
CASTDSGRYEQYF
TGTGCCAGCACCGATAGCGGGAGGTACGAGCAGTACTTC
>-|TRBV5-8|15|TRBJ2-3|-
CASRNRPTSTDTQYF
TGTGCCAGCAGGAACAGGCCCACTAGCACAGATACGCAGTATTTT
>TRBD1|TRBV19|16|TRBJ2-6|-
CASSTGTGAGANVLTF
TGTGCCAGTAGTACCGGGACAGGGGCTGGGGCCAACGTCCTGACTTTC
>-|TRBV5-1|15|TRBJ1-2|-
CASSLAVGQGYGYTF
TGCGCCAGCAGCTTGGCCGTAGGGCAGGGGTATGGCTACACCTTC
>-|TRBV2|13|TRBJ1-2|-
CASIQGPSYGYTF
TGTGCCAGCATCCAGGGCCCGTCGTATGGCTACACCTTC
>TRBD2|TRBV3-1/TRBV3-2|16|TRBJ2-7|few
CASSPPRLAGVYEQYF
TGTGCCAGCAGCCCCCCTAGACTAGCGGGAGTATACGAGCAGTACTTC
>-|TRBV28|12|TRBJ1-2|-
CASRDSIYGYTF
TGTGCCAGCAGGGACAGCATCTATGGCTACACCTTC
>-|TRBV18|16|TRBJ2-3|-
CASSLARQGSTDTQYF
TGTGCCAGCTCACTCGCCCGGCAGGGAAGCACAGATACGCAGTATTTT
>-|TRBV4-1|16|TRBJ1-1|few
CASSHPAGRGNTEAFF
TGCGCCAGCAGCCACCCAGCGGGGAGGGGGAACACTGAAGCTTTCTTT
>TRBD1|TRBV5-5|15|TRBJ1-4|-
CASSRAGTGDEKLFF
TGTGCCAGCAGCCGTGCCGGGACAGGGGATGAAAAACTGTTTTTT
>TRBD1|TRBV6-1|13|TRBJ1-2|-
CASSEHRGYGYTF
TGTGCCAGCAGTGAACACAGGGGCTATGGCTACACCTTC
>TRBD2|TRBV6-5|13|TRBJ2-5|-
CASWSSGRGTQYF
TGTGCCAGCTGGTCTAGCGGGAGAGGGACCCAGTACTTC
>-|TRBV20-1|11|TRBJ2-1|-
CSAGANNEQFF
TGCAGTGCAGGAGCGAACAATGAGCAGTTCTTC
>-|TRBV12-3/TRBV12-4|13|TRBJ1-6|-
CASSLALWSPLHF
TGTGCCAGCAGTTTGGCCTTGTGGTCCCCCCTCCACTTT
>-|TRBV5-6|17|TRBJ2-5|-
CASSRSSGFGNFETQYF
TGTGCCAGCAGCAGGAGTTCAGGGTTTGGTAATTTTGAGACCCAGTACTTC
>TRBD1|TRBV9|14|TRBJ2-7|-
CASSVGTGDYEQYF
TGTGCCAGCAGCGTAGGGACAGGGGACTACGAGCAGTACTTC
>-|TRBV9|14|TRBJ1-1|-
CASSPRYANTEAFF
TGTGCCAGCAGCCCCCGGTACGCGAACACTGAAGCTTTCTTT
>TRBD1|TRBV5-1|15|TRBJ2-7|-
CASSLRGQGRYEQYF
TGCGCCAGCAGCTTGAGGGGACAGGGGCGCTACGAGCAGTACTTC
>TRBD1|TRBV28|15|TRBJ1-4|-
CASSALRGDNEKLFF
TGTGCCAGCAGTGCTCTCAGGGGGGATAATGAAAAACTGTTTTTT
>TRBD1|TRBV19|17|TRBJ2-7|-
CASSIGPLLTGGYEQYF
TGTGCCAGTAGTATAGGCCCTCTTTTGACAGGGGGCTACGAGCAGTACTTC
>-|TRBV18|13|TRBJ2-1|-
CASSPLGGNEQFF
TGTGCCAGCTCACCTTTAGGGGGTAATGAGCAGTTCTTC
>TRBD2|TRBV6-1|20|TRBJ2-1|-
CASSEAGRSGLARSYNEQFF
TGTGCCAGCAGTGAAGCGGGACGGTCGGGACTAGCACGGTCCTACAATGAGCAGTTCTTC
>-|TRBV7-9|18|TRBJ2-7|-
CATPPGHFVSAGSYEQYF
TGTGCCACACCACCGGGACACTTCGTTTCCGCGGGCTCCTACGAGCAGTACTTC
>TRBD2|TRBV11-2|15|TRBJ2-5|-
CASSPLRSGGETQYF
TGTGCCAGCAGCCCACTTCGGTCGGGGGGAGAGACCCAGTACTTC
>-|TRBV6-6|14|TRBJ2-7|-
CASRSGGRSYEQYF
TGTGCCAGCCGATCTGGGGGGAGGAGCTACGAGCAGTACTTC
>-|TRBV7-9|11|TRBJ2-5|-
CASSIQETQYF
TGTGCCAGCAGTATCCAAGAGACCCAGTACTTC
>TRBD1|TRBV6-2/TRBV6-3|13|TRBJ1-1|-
CASSYSQGAEAFF
TGTGCCAGCAGTTACTCGCAGGGGGCTGAGGCTTTCTTT
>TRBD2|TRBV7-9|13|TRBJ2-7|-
CASSLSGGDEQYF
TGTGCCAGCAGCTTAAGCGGGGGGGACGAGCAGTACTTC
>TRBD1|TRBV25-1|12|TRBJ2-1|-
CASSAQGNEQFF
TGTGCCAGCAGTGCACAGGGGAATGAGCAGTTCTTC
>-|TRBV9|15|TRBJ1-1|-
CASSVDWSPAGGAFF
TGTGCCAGCAGCGTAGATTGGTCCCCTGCGGGTGGAGCTTTCTTT
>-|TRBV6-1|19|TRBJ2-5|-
CASSGAPGRGTPYQETQYF
TGTGCCAGCAGTGGAGCTCCGGGGCGGGGCACCCCGTACCAAGAGACCCAGTACTTC
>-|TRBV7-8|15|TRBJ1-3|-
CASSFGELGGNTIYF
TGTGCCAGCAGCTTTGGGGAACTAGGTGGAAACACCATATATTTT
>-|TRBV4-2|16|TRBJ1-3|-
CASSQEPTDTGNTIYF
TGTGCCAGCAGCCAAGAACCGACAGATACTGGAAACACCATATATTTT
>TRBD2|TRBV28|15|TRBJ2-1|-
CASSFGGSSYNEQFF
TGTGCCAGCAGTTTCGGCGGGAGCTCCTACAATGAGCAGTTCTTC
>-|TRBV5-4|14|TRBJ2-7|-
CASSPGGQPYEQYF
TGTGCCAGCAGCCCCGGAGGCCAGCCCTACGAGCAGTACTTC
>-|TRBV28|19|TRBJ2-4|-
CASSLSKGDGKLAKNIQYF
TGTGCCAGTAGTTTATCCAAGGGGGACGGGAAGTTAGCCAAAAACATTCAGTACTTC
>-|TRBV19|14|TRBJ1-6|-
CASSIDLGDSPLHF
TGTGCCAGTAGTATAGATCTCGGGGATTCACCCCTCCACTTT
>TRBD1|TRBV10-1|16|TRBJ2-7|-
CASSEEGDRGLYEQYF
TGCGCCAGCAGTGAGGAGGGGGACAGGGGGCTCTACGAGCAGTACTTC
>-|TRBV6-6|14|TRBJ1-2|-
CASSYQTDLYGYTF
TGTGCCAGCAGTTACCAGACAGACCTCTATGGCTACACCTTC
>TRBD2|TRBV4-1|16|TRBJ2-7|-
CASSRLAGGPSYEQYF
TGCGCCAGCAGCCGATTAGCGGGCGGACCCTCCTACGAGCAGTACTTC
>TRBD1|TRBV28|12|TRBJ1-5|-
CATGGSNQPQHF
TGTGCAACAGGGGGGAGCAATCAGCCCCAGCATTTT
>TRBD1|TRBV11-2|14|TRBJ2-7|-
CASRRDRGLYEQYF
TGTGCCAGCAGGAGGGACAGGGGGCTCTACGAGCAGTACTTC